This T cell receptor beta chain is drawn from a study of blood T cell repertoires in COVID-19. Overall study context: Nucleic acid was either cDNA or gDNA, and it came from T cells, B-cell-depleted T cells, or PBMCs.

Profiling relied on immunoSEQ multiplex PCR, and the TCRdb table lists in-frame clones only, not all of them. The data contain around 440,000 clones, 88% of them singletons. The CDR3 totals 14 residues. Germline V CDR1 and CDR2: KGHSH, LQKENI. Trimming shortened V by 3 bases and J by 1 base, and 9 bases separated the two germline ends. Followed over time, Seattle patients had been enrolled while infection was active. The gene calls are TRBV18 and TRBJ1-1; D perhaps matches TRBD1 (5 bases). This TCR derives from a woman between 50 and 59 years old with COVID-19, enrolled during active disease. Source material: peripheral blood. CDR3 protein: CASSPDQGNTEAFF. The CDR3 DNA follows: TGTGCCAGCTCACCGGACCAGGGGAACACTGAAGCTTTCTTT.